The clone carrying this T cell receptor beta chain was seen at least ten times. Trimming pared 1 base from V and 7 bases from J, leaving 5 bases between. The CDR3 contains 11 residues. Germline V gene data show CDR1 as DFQATT and CDR2 as SNEGSKA (reference sequence). This sample stems from a study of T cells in Graves' hyperthyroidism and ophthalmopathy. Ophthalmopathy patients showed a Clinical Activity Score of at least 3, NOSPECS grade of at least 4 and duration under 3 months. The CDR3 regions of TCR beta were amplified from RNA transcripts. The HTBI primer set served for first-round RT-PCR of the TCR CDR3. TCRdb used MiXCR to reprocess the multiplex PCR reads, holding one entry per CDR3 protein. The table records roughly 500,000 distinct CDR3 sequences, more than 15% of them present only once.

This clonotype originated in a woman aged 30 to 39 with Graves' ophthalmopathy. The sample comprised blood. The rearrangement links TRBV20-1 to TRBJ2-4; D may be TRBD1 or TRBD2 (5 bases each). The CDR3 loop reads CSARGDNIQYF. The CDR3 coding sequence is TGCAGTGCTAGAGGGGACAACATTCAGTACTTC.